This is a list of T cell receptor beta chains from one sample in a study of cytomegalovirus exposure and HLA in healthy donors. Sequencing used immunoSEQ multiplex PCR; TCRdb keeps in-frame clones, though not all of them. Recorded for this sample: about 140,000 clones. Sequencing was performed on PBMCs. The receptors here all came from a woman aged 18-29 years in good health and CMV-seronegative. CDR3s leave out the opening cysteine and the closing phenylalanine or tryptophan.

CDR3 protein	J gene	V gene
ASSDTGTQYEQY	TRBJ2-7	TRBV5-6
ASSGLTGLAKNIQY	TRBJ2-4	TRBV5-6
ASSPTVGNQPQH	TRBJ1-5	TRBV11-3
ASAGTGRTEAF	TRBJ1-1	TRBV4-2
ASSLRGAPYNEQF	TRBJ2-1	TRBV7-3
ATSPGSSGEYYGYT	TRBJ1-2	TRBV15
ASSHYGQQGGYSYEQY	TRBJ2-7	TRBV19
ASRAPSGPYNEQF	TRBJ2-1	TRBV6-5
ASSPGLGGGNEQF	TRBJ2-1	TRBV4-2
ASSPYPPGQGSYNEQF	TRBJ2-1	TRBV18
ASSLRGLAGVGTGELF	TRBJ2-2	TRBV11-2
ASSLLATNEKLF	TRBJ1-4	TRBV7-9
AWRQNAEAF	TRBJ1-1	TRBV30
ASTAGAETQY	TRBJ2-5	TRBV2
ASSLGAATNEKLF	TRBJ1-4	TRBV5-1
ASSTFGGSSYNEQF	TRBJ2-1	TRBV7-9
ASSAYRGQDEQF	TRBJ2-1	TRBV5-5
ASSLVFGANVLT	TRBJ2-6	TRBV11-2